Following are 20 T cell receptor beta chains from one sample sequenced in a study of STAT3 mutations in large granular lymphocyte leukemia. Study conclusions and caveats: Every T-cell large granular lymphocyte leukemia patient had at least one immunodominant TCR beta clonotype.

Assay: immunoSEQ multiplex PCR; the TCRdb copy retains only in-frame clones and omits some. This table has around 29,000 clones, around 86% appearing once. Which antigens these TCRs recognize remains unknown. The specimen sequenced was peripheral blood mononuclear cells. The receptors come from a man between 60 and 75 years old with T-cell large granular lymphocyte leukemia. Some clones in this sample may be carry-over from other donors' samples.

This chain joins TRBV18 and TRBJ2-1, with 12 bases fitting TRBD2. This CDR3 comprises 17 residues. CDR1 and CDR2 (germline): KGHSH, LQKENI. Trimming removed 3 bases from V and 1 base from J; junction bases left unmatched: 4. CDR3 residues: CASSPRTSGASYNEQFF. The CDR3 nucleotides are TGTGCCAGCTCACCGCGGACTAGCGGGGCTTCCTACAATGAGCAGTTCTTC. Full variable domain (rest looked up from reference TRBV18 and TRBJ2-1): NAGVMQNPRHLVRRRGQEARLRCSPMKGHSHVYWYRQLPEEGLKFMVYLQKENIIDESGMPKERFSAEFPKEGPSILRIQQVVRGDSAAYFCASSPRTSGASYNEQFFGPGTRLTVL.

This clone has only a few counts. The chain couples TRBV29-1 to TRBJ1-1; possibly TRBD1 for D (6 bases). CDR1 SQVTM and CDR2 ANQGSEA come from the germline V gene. V was trimmed by 3 bases and J by 4 bases, leaving 15 bases between them. This CDR3 contains 14 residues. CDR3 in DNA: TGCAGCGTTGAGGAGCGTACAGGGAGCACTGAAGCTTTCTTT. This sequence encodes CSVEERTGSTEAFF.

This clone was seen a few times. V usage is TRBV30 and J usage is TRBJ2-7; 10 positions agree with TRBD1. Losses at the gene ends were 7 bases for V and 4 bases for J; bases not matched to a gene: 4. Germline V gives CDR1 GTSNPN, CDR2 SVGIG (reference sequence). The CDR3 consists of 12 residues. CDR3 DNA sequence: TGTGCCTCCCGGGACAGGGGTTACGAGCAGTACTTC. Its translation is CASRDRGYEQYF.

This clone was recorded once. The V and J genes are TRBV18 and TRBJ1-1; D might be TRBD1 (5 bases). The CDR3 totals 14 residues. From germline, CDR1 is KGHSH and CDR2 LQKENI. The germline V and J ends were trimmed by 4 bases and 5 bases, with 14 bases remaining between them. This CDR3 is CASSLSGLGTEAFF. In nucleotides, the CDR3 is TGTGCCAGCTCACTGTCGGGGCTTGGGACTGAAGCTTTCTTT.

The chain is built from TRBV29-1 and TRBJ1-2; 9 bases align to TRBD1. The CDR3 has 13 amino acids. From germline, CDR1 is SQVTM and CDR2 ANQGSEA. V shed 4 bases and J 7 bases; nucleotides not matched to a gene: 7. As DNA, the CDR3 is TGCAGCGTTGTCTGGACAGGGGTTCGTGGCTACACCTTC. This sequence encodes CSVVWTGVRGYTF. The entire variable domain, with the rest obtained from reference TRBV29-1 and TRBJ1-2, is as follows: SAVISQKPSRDICQRGTSLTIQCQVDSQVTMMFWYRQQPGQSLTLIATANQGSEATYESGFVIDKFPISRPNLTFSTLTVSNMSPEDSSIYLCSVVWTGVRGYTFGSGTRLTVV.

The chain couples TRBV30 to TRBJ2-4; 9 nucleotides align to TRBD2. Losses at the gene ends were 1 base for V and 3 bases for J; bases not matched to a gene: 4. Germline V gene data show CDR1 as GTSNPN and CDR2 as SVGIG (reference sequence). The CDR3 extends over 15 amino acids. The CDR3 coding sequence is TGTGCCTGGAGTGAACCGACTAGCGGCAAAAACATTCAGTACTTC. It is translated as CAWSEPTSGKNIQYF. Full variable domain (remainder filled in from reference TRBV30 and TRBJ2-4): SQTIHQWPATLVQPVGSPLSLECTVEGTSNPNLYWYRQAAGRGLQLLFYSVGIGQISSEVPQNLSASRPQDRQFILSSKKLLLSDSGFYLCAWSEPTSGKNIQYFGAGTRLSVL.

The chain links TRBV5-5 to TRBJ1-3, with 7 bases identical to TRBD1. The V gene's germline CDR1 is SGHKS and CDR2 YYEKEE (reference sequence). The CDR3 length is 15 residues. The junction had 4 bases not matched to a gene; V was cut back by 3 bases and J by 1 base. In DNA, the CDR3 is TGTGCCAGCAGCTCCGACAGGGTTTCTGGAAACACCATATATTTT. Its translation: CASSSDRVSGNTIYF.

CDR3 coding DNA: TGCGCCAGCAGCTTCTCCCGACAGGGAGAAGATACGCAGTATTTT. Residues: CASSFSRQGEDTQYF. V is TRBV5-1 and J is TRBJ2-3, with 7 nucleotides matching TRBD1. CDR3 length equals 15 residues. V lost 2 bases to trimming and J lost 5 bases; unmatched junction nucleotides: 8. Germline CDR1 SGHRS, CDR2 YFSETQ.

This chain connects TRBV5-1 to TRBJ2-7; TRBD1 aligns across 11 bases. Germline loops: CDR1 SGHRS, CDR2 YFSETQ. Trimming removed 1 base from V and 3 bases from J; junction bases left unmatched: 3. This CDR3 spans 15 amino acids. The CDR3 region has the DNA TGCGCCAGCAGCTTGTCGGGGACAGGGGGCTACGAGCAGTACTTC. Protein sequence: CASSLSGTGGYEQYF.

The chain links TRBV29-1 to TRBJ2-7; the match to TRBD2 covers 7 bases. J lost 0 bases, V lost 4 bases, and 3 bases had no gene match. CDR1 is SQVTM and CDR2 is ANQGSEA in the germline V gene. CDR3 size: 13 residues. The CDR3 spells CSVAGGSSYEQYF. In DNA form, the CDR3 reads TGCAGCGTTGCTGGCGGGAGCTCCTACGAGCAGTACTTC.

In its sample, this clone was seen once. The chain combines TRBV4-3 with TRBJ2-2; D might be TRBD1 (6 bases). This CDR3 has 15 residues. Germline values: CDR1 LGHNA, CDR2 YSLEER. V lost 4 bases, J lost 6 bases, and 15 bases lay in between. Here the CDR3 DNA reads TGCGCCAGCAGCCGAGATCCGTGGGGGCCCGGGGAGCTGTTTTTT. Its translation: CASSRDPWGPGELFF.

V and J are TRBV25-1 and TRBJ2-7, with TRBD2 matching over 8 bases. Per germline, CDR1 MGHDK and CDR2 SYGVNS. The CDR3 runs to 13 residues. The V and J ends lost 7 bases and 4 bases, in that order; junction bases with no gene match: 6. The CDR3 nucleotides are TGTGCCAGCAAAGCTAGCGGGTTTTACGAGCAGTACTTC. Encoded protein: CASKASGFYEQYF.

The chain couples TRBV29-1 to TRBJ2-1; TRBD2 agrees at 7 bases. Looked up from germline, CDR1 is SQVTM and CDR2 is ANQGSEA. This CDR3 has 13 residues. This CDR3 reads CTYSTSRAHEQFF. CDR3 nucleotide sequence: TGCACCTACTCGACTAGCAGGGCTCATGAGCAGTTCTTC.

This clone was seen just once. The chain recombines TRBV7-9 with TRBJ2-3; D gene unclear. The V and J ends lost 4 bases and 2 bases respectively, with 10 bases between them. The CDR3 sequence is 14 residues long. Per the germline V gene, CDR1 is SEHNR and CDR2 is FQNEAQ (reference sequence). The CDR3 DNA follows: TGTGCCAGCAGCTACCGACAAGACACAGATACGCAGTATTTT. Its protein is CASSYRQDTDTQYF.

The chain is built from TRBV4-1 and TRBJ1-4; 7 bases are shared with TRBD1. The CDR3 has 15 amino acids. Germline V gene data show CDR1 as MGHRA and CDR2 as YSYEKL. V lost 4 bases and J lost 6; bases outside the gene matches: 8. The DNA of the CDR3 is TGCGCCAGCAGCCCGCTGGGCAGGGGGGATGAAAAACTGTTTTTT. Translation: CASSPLGRGDEKLFF.

This clone turned up a few times. The chain employs TRBV5-1 and TRBJ2-1; 10 bases agree with TRBD1. After removal of 4 bases from V and 10 bases from J, the junction contained 11 bases not matched to a gene. Germline CDR1 reads SGHRS; CDR2 reads YFSETQ. There are 15 residues in the CDR3. The CDR3 sequence is CASSNRDRGSSEQFF. In DNA, the CDR3 is TGCGCCAGCAGCAACCGGGACAGGGGTTCCAGCGAGCAGTTCTTC.

This chain links TRBV18 with TRBJ2-7; maybe TRBD2 (6 bases). Deletions cut 6 bases from V and 7 bases from J, with 16 bases between. Germline CDR1 and CDR2: KGHSH and LQKENI. The CDR3 runs to 13 residues. The CDR3 nucleotides are TGTGCCAGCTCGGCGACCCTTGCGGGGGAGCAGTACTTC. This gives the protein CASSATLAGEQYF.

The V gene is TRBV18, the J gene TRBJ1-2, with 7 bases that match TRBD1. The V gene end was trimmed by 4 bases and the J gene end by 4 bases; junction bases not matched to a gene: 9. The CDR3 totals 15 residues. Looked up from germline, CDR1 is KGHSH and CDR2 is LQKENI. CDR3 protein: CASSQSGQAGYGYTF. The CDR3 nucleotides read TGTGCCAGCTCACAATCCGGACAGGCTGGCTATGGCTACACCTTC.

The CDR3 protein is CAISGSPEERSEQYF. In DNA, the CDR3 is TGTGCCATCAGTGGCTCCCCGGAAGAGAGGAGCGAGCAGTACTTC. The chain combines TRBV10-3 with TRBJ2-7; D is uncertain. The CDR3 contains 15 residues. The V end was cut by 4 bases, the J end by 6 bases, with 19 bases between. The germline gives CDR1 ENHRY, CDR2 SYGVKD.

This clone was detected once. The chain links TRBV5-6 to TRBJ1-2; TRBD1 aligns across 12 bases. The CDR3 is 15 amino acids. CDR1 and CDR2 (germline): SGHDT, YYEEEE. The V and J ends lost 0 bases and 7 bases, in that order; junction bases with no gene match: 4. In DNA, the CDR3 is TGTGCCAGCAGCTTGGCTGGGACAGGGGGCCGTGGCTACACCTTC. It yields the protein CASSLAGTGGRGYTF.